This T cell receptor beta chain was identified during a study of regulatory T cells in long-lasting Graves disease (dated by TCRdb to the early 2020s). Some background on the complete study: Newly diagnosed Graves' disease patients had taken antithyroid drugs for less than 3 months. Persistent Graves' disease patients were compared with newly diagnosed Graves' disease patients by peripheral blood TCR sequencing and RNA sequencing. The study was registered as a clinical trial and conducted in China. A total of about 33 samples underwent TCR sequencing, from 13 patients with persistent Graves' disease and some 20 patients with newly diagnosed Graves' disease. Study-level results and caveats: Compared with newly diagnosed patients, patients with persistent Graves' disease had lower TCR Shannon entropy and fewer highly expanded clones, which suggests clonal expansion. Because the primary lesion, thyroid tissue, could not be accessed, the study looked at peripheral blood alone. The authors noted that the small sample size was a limitation that may lower accuracy. More public clonotypes were shared among persistent patients (under 3,000) than among newly diagnosed patients (966). Only the TCR beta chain was sequenced and analyzed. TRBV28, TRBJ1-2 and TRBJ2-5 were preferentially used in persistent disease, while TRBV20-1 and TRBJ2-1 were favored in newly diagnosed disease.

The library relied on multiplex PCR. TCRdb names Illumina HiSeq 4000 as the instrument used. To build TCR beta libraries, CDR3 regions were amplified by Arm-PCR using iRepertoire HTBI primers. Before sequencing, the PCR products went through gel purification. The authors' analysis ran thus. Across samples, 60 to 75 TRBV and 13 to 15 TRBJ segments were identified and used for gene usage analysis of CDR3 amino acid clonotypes. Filtered high-quality paired reads were merged into contigs using COPE and FqMerger. BLAST was used to align contigs to IMGT TRBV, TRBD and TRBJ reference genes, with CDR3 defined following IMGT. Any clonotype with a frequency above 0.1% was classified as a highly expanded clone. Shannon entropy was used to measure repertoire diversity, and the Gini coefficient was used to measure V-J evenness. A clonotype was considered public if more than one individual shared it. Using fastp trimming at Q25 and MiXCR clonotype assembly, TCRdb reanalyzed the public sequencing data and kept in-frame beta chains. For every CDR3 protein sequence, its rows merge into one entry that carries the most common genes and DNA. The authors' filters were not applied to this entry. Across this sample there are over 500,000 distinct CDR3 sequences, with roughly a sixth seen only once. The ten largest account for 9.5% to 15% of the sample.

Explained via the paper, the time point label denotes: newly diagnosed GD, antithyroid drugs for less than 3 months. RNA was extracted from PBMCs in TRIzol for both TCR sequencing and RNA sequencing. The diagnosis of Graves' disease was made according to American Thyroid Association guidelines. Recruitment of patients was carried out at an endocrinology department in Xi'an, China. Each patient gave approximately 9 milliliters of peripheral blood, collected in an EDTA anticoagulant tube. PBMCs were isolated by Ficoll Paque Plus density gradient separation without further T cell sorting. An Agilent 2100 Bioanalyzer and agarose gel were used to assess RNA quality, and a NanoDrop 2000 was used to measure RNA concentration. The germline V gene (reference sequence) supplies CDR1 SEHNR and CDR2 FQNEAQ. Counted from cysteine to phenylalanine, this CDR3 has 13 amino acids. Just the 39-base CDR3 DNA is kept, in frame starting at base 1. The trim is 3 bases for V and 5 bases for J, with a gap of 11 bases between the germline ends.

This clonotype was seen a handful of times. This receptor's antigen is unknown. Base qualities are missing; no much larger clone stands one base away. These data were also reused for a study on T cells in Graves' hyperthyroidism and ophthalmopathy. The second study's authors report: Graves' hyperthyroidism was defined as stable when no progression to ophthalmopathy occurred over 18 months of follow-up. Hyperthyroidism patients were newly diagnosed, with disease duration under 2 months, and aged 18 to 65 years. Exclusion was applied to patients with uncontrolled infections, other autoimmune diseases, pregnancy or lactation. Diagnoses relied on clinical symptoms, serum thyroxine and TRAb, thyroid ultrasound and orbital computed tomography. For the first round of RT-PCR on the TCR CDR3, the HTBI primer set was used together with the Qiagen OneStep RT-PCR kit. Blood samples also contained most of the expanded thyroid clonotypes (frequency above 0.001), which suggests that blood repertoires may reflect thyroid immune responses. A model built on a 13 V-J signature distinguished ophthalmopathy from stable hyperthyroidism, reaching roughly 88% sensitivity and approximately 83% specificity in cross-validation and 80%/75% in testing. In validation, the model predicted progression to ophthalmopathy a median of 6.5 months before onset, with about 71% sensitivity and roughly 77% specificity. To identify distinguishing TCR V-J signatures, a discovery cohort of about a hundred patients was used, comprising roughly 45 with Graves' ophthalmopathy and around 57 with stable Graves' hyperthyroidism. An independent validation cohort of around 19 hyperthyroidism patients and more than 15 patients who later progressed to ophthalmopathy tested prospective prediction of ophthalmopathy. For training and testing, the 100 or so patients in the discovery cohort were randomly divided in a 7:3 ratio. Thyroid tissue and blood T-cell repertoires from about six Graves' hyperthyroidism patients were also compared in the study. After blood sampling, hyperthyroidism patients were treated with methimazole at a starting dose of 30 mg daily, and ophthalmopathy patients were treated with high-dose intravenous methylprednisolone. A second multiplex PCR round built the libraries, followed by size selection and purification. Libraries were sequenced paired-end with 100 bp reads on an Illumina HiSeq2000. SOAPnuke was used to process the raw data, throwing out any read that contained adapters or uncalled bases, had a mean Phred below 15, or lacked an exact constant-primer or identifier match. High-quality paired reads were merged using COPE v1.2.5, and each unique nucleotide sequence was defined as a clonotype. Clonotypes were aligned to IMGT TRBV, TRBD and TRBJ reference segments using MiTCR v1.1. The analysis included only V-J combinations with a frequency above 0.0001, which together covered more than 98% of the repertoires. The TCS score was defined as F50 (clonal expansion) divided by E x V (chaos), with BLOSUM62-based TCRdist calculated between CDR3 peptides within each V-J. Welch's t-statistics and random forest reduced fewer than 550 V-J features to 10 to 15, which were used in a naive Bayes classifier (R e1071). Sample size was not statistically predetermined, and investigators were not blinded to group allocation. The paper reports TCR Vbeta CDR3 sequencing of approximately 140 peripheral blood samples: fewer than 50 ophthalmopathy, 70 to 85 hyperthyroidism and around 17 progressor patients.

The sequence is built from TRBV7-9 and TRBJ2-7; the best D guess is TRBD1, with 6 bases matching. Source: peripheral blood mononuclear cells (PBMCs), taken at new diagnosis, from a patient treated with antithyroid drugs. The sequence was collected from a man aged 18 to 35 with Graves disease. Donor details come from another sample of the same person, matched by shared clones. The nucleotide sequence is TGTGCCAGCAGCTTGAGGGGGAGAGACGAGCAGTACTTC. Its amino acids are CASSLRGRDEQYF. Reference TRBV7-9 and TRBJ2-7 proteins supply the regions before and after the CDR3; the full variable domain is: DTGVSQNPRHKITKRGQNVTFRCDPISEHNRLYWYRQTLGQGPEFLTYFQNEAQLEKSRLLSDRFSAERPKGSFSTLEIQRTEQGDSAMYLCASSLRGRDEQYFGPGTRLTVT.